This TCR beta chain was recorded in a study of cytomegalovirus exposure and HLA in healthy donors. Across the whole study: As an earlier analysis found, around 170 million T cells yielded approximately 100 million unique TCR beta sequences. Most genotyped donors, roughly 80% of 398, had Caucasian-associated genetic ancestry. Study-wide findings and caveats: Several of the most significant clusters appeared linked to common viral pathogens, based on a later analysis.

CDR3 length equals 16 residues. The germline gives CDR1 SGDLS, CDR2 YYNGEE. The germline V and J ends were trimmed by 2 bases and 0 bases, with 12 bases remaining between them. Primers for the PCR totalled 60 Vbeta and 13 Jbeta. Methods used by the authors: The count from a later analysis was tens of millions of unique TCR beta chains, 9.5 million to 11 million of them shared. Clones were sequenced by immunoSEQ multiplex PCR, and TCRdb holds only the in-frame ones, with some missing. That table gives V, J and clone size, and the DNA gave D and trimming. This table has over 150,000 clones, 84% appearing once. Regarding this clone: Its antigen is undetermined.

The TCR comes from a boy aged 2 to 9 in good health and CMV-seronegative. The sequencing sample was made of PBMCs. The rearrangement uses TRBV9 and TRBJ1-3; D is uncertain. This chain's CDR3 is CASSVGGSNSGNTIYF. The CDR3 bases are TGTGCCAGCAGCGTGGGAGGGTCGAACTCTGGAAACACCATATATTTT.